The 20 T cell receptor beta chains below come from one sample, sequenced in a study of OX40 agonist ivuxolimab in advanced cancers. Data came from immunoSEQ multiplex PCR; TCRdb stores just in-frame clones and leaves some out. The repertoire holds around 76,000 clones, with 87% as singletons. Sequences were derived from CD4+ or CD8+ T cells sorted from blood, sampled in a trial of the OX40 agonist ivuxolimab. The receptors here all came from an adult with an advanced solid tumor such as melanoma, head and neck, liver or kidney cancer.

This sequence joins TRBV2 and TRBJ2-7, with D perhaps TRBD1 (6 bases). CDR1 SNHLY and CDR2 FYNNEI come from the germline V gene. This CDR3 is built from 13 residues. Trimming removed 5 bases at V and 3 bases at J, with 11 bases between. Here the CDR3 DNA reads TGTGCCAGCAGTCCCGGGACATTCTACGAGCAGTACTTC. Encoded protein: CASSPGTFYEQYF.

The rearrangement uses TRBV28 and TRBJ2-3, with a weak D call TRBD2 (7 bases). Germline V gene lookup returns CDR1 MDHEN and CDR2 SYDVKM. The CDR3 is made up of 13 amino acids. V was clipped by 6 bases and J by 4 bases, with 11 bases between them. The CDR3 nucleotides read TGTGCCAGCAGAAGGGGGGGCGCAGATACGCAGTATTTT. This sequence encodes CASRRGGADTQYF.

V usage is TRBV5-1 and J usage is TRBJ2-7, with 11 nucleotides matching TRBD2. Germline V CDR1 and CDR2: SGHRS, YFSETQ. With V trimmed by 0 bases and J by 5 bases, 4 bases remained unmatched. The CDR3 runs 15 residues. The CDR3 spells CASSLEGSGRDEQYF. Written as DNA, the CDR3 is TGCGCCAGCAGCTTGGAAGGTAGCGGGAGGGACGAGCAGTACTTC. Complete variable domain (other parts from reference TRBV5-1 and TRBJ2-7): KAGVTQTPRYLIKTRGQQVTLSCSPISGHRSVSWYQQTPGQGLQFLFEYFSETQRNKGNFPGRFSGRQFSNSRSEMNVSTLELGDSALYLCASSLEGSGRDEQYFGPGTRLTVT.

The CDR3 DNA reads TGTGCCACCAGCTGGGGGCAGAAGGACACAGATACGCAGTATTTT. Encoded protein: CATSWGQKDTDTQYF. V usage is TRBV15 and J usage is TRBJ2-3, with D maybe TRBD1 (6 bases). Germline assignment: CDR1 LNHNV and CDR2 YYDKDF (reference sequence). CDR3 length: 15 amino acids. V lost 5 bases to trimming and J lost 2 bases, with 14 bases between them.

V usage is TRBV11-2 and J usage is TRBJ2-2; TRBD2 matches at 7 bases. After removal of 3 bases from V and 7 bases from J, the junction contained 5 bases not matched to a gene. Germline CDR1 SGHAT, CDR2 FQNNGV. The CDR3 is 14 amino acids. Here the CDR3 reads CASSLAGAGGELFF. The CDR3 nucleotides read TGTGCCAGCAGCTTGGCGGGAGCGGGCGGGGAGCTGTTTTTT.

CDR3 coding DNA: TGTGCCACCAGCAGCCGAGCTAGCGGGAGCTACTACAATGAGCAGTTCTTC. It codes for CATSSRASGSYYNEQFF. V is TRBV15 and J is TRBJ2-1; 10 positions match TRBD2. Germline-derived CDR1 and CDR2 are LNHNV and YYDKDF (reference sequence). This CDR3 region has 17 residues. The J segment lost 3 bases and the V segment lost 3 bases, leaving 8 bases of the junction unmatched.

V gene TRBV19 combines with J gene TRBJ2-3, with D perhaps TRBD2 (6 bases). In germline, CDR1 is LNHDA, CDR2 SQIVND (reference sequence). This CDR3 spans 14 amino acids. V was clipped by 3 bases and J by 3 bases, with 10 bases between them. The chain's CDR3 is CASSMGGKTDTQYF. The CDR3 bases are TGTGCCAGTAGTATGGGGGGAAAGACAGATACGCAGTATTTT.

There are a few counts of this clone. The chain joins TRBV2 to TRBJ2-5, with TRBD1 identical over 7 bases. The ends lost 7 bases at V and 3 bases at J; junction bases unmatched: 11. Germline CDR1 reads SNHLY; CDR2 reads FYNNEI. This CDR3 is built from 15 residues. The CDR3 protein is CASTPGQERKETQYF. The CDR3 DNA follows: TGTGCCAGCACCCCAGGACAGGAGAGAAAAGAGACCCAGTACTTC.

The gene calls are TRBV28 and TRBJ2-4; D ambiguous. V was cut by 2 bases and J by 0 bases, with 11 bases left in between. CDR1 is MDHEN, CDR2 SYDVKM, per germline. The CDR3 covers 16 residues. The CDR3 region is CASSLQAGLAKNIQYF. CDR3 bases: TGTGCCAGCAGTTTACAGGCTGGGCTAGCCAAAAACATTCAGTACTTC.

Note on this clone: At the DNA level, this CDR3 is encoded by other sequences in the same sample as well. The gene calls are TRBV10-1 and TRBJ1-5; D perhaps matches TRBD1 (6 bases). The germline V gene encodes CDR1 WNHNN and CDR2 SYGVQD (reference sequence). The CDR3 totals 13 residues. V was clipped by 9 bases and J by 5 bases, with 14 bases between them. The CDR3 region is CASSTGRDQPQHF. The CDR3 DNA follows: TGCGCCAGTAGTACAGGGAGGGATCAGCCCCAGCATTTT.

The chain links TRBV6-5 to TRBJ1-3; D possibly corresponds to TRBD1 (6 bases). This CDR3 comprises 14 residues. Germline CDR1 is MNHEY and CDR2 is SVGAGI. V lost 8 bases and J lost 0, with 11 bases in between. The CDR3 DNA is TGTGCCAGCGTACAGGGCCACTCTGGAAACACCATATATTTT. Amino acids: CASVQGHSGNTIYF.

This clone was counted a few times. This chain links TRBV28 with TRBJ1-3; D is perhaps TRBD1 (6 bases). The ends were cut back, 7 bases at V and 7 bases at J, with 14 bases in the middle. The V gene's germline CDR1 is MDHEN and CDR2 SYDVKM. This CDR3 has 13 amino acids. The DNA of the CDR3 is TGTGCCAGCAAGACAGGTCAAGGGAACACCATATATTTT. As protein: CASKTGQGNTIYF. The full variable domain, in which reference TRBV28 and TRBJ1-3 provide the parts outside the CDR3, is DVKVTQSSRYLVKRTGEKVFLECVQDMDHENMFWYRQDPGLGLRLIYFSYDVKMKEKGDIPEGYSVSREKKERFSLILESASTNQTSMYLCASKTGQGNTIYFGEGSWLTVV.

The chain has TRBV2 and TRBJ1-5; D remains unclear. The length of the CDR3 is 14 residues. Deletions cut 3 bases from V and 4 bases from J, with 10 bases between. In germline, CDR1 is SNHLY, CDR2 FYNNEI. CDR3 sequence reads: CASSDPGWNQPQHF. CDR3 DNA sequence: TGTGCCAGCAGTGACCCCGGTTGGAATCAGCCCCAGCATTTT.

This chain's CDR3 is CASSSGSEQFF. In DNA, the CDR3 is TGTGCCAGCAGTAGCGGGAGTGAGCAGTTCTTC. This chain links TRBV6-4 with TRBJ2-1; 8 bases agree with TRBD2. This CDR3 is 11 amino acids long. Germline values: CDR1 MRHNA, CDR2 SNTAGT. Trimming removed 5 bases from V and 9 bases from J; junction bases left unmatched: 0.

The rearrangement joins TRBV5-1 to TRBJ1-2, with TRBD1 matching over 7 bases. This CDR3 spans 15 amino acids. The junction had 9 bases not matched to a gene; V was cut back by 1 base and J by 6 bases. Germline CDR1 and CDR2: SGHRS and YFSETQ. CDR3: CASSLRQGSLDGYTF. DNA for the CDR3: TGCGCCAGCAGCTTGCGACAGGGATCTTTGGATGGCTACACCTTC.

The J gene is TRBJ1-1, the V gene TRBV19; a weak D match, TRBD1 (6 bases). This CDR3 comprises 18 residues. Germline CDR1 and CDR2: LNHDA and SQIVND (reference sequence). The ends were cut back, 0 bases at V and 4 bases at J, with 21 bases in the middle. The CDR3 spells CASSIDIPGTSHFTEAFF. CDR3 nucleotide sequence: TGTGCCAGTAGTATAGACATTCCCGGGACATCCCATTTCACTGAAGCTTTCTTT.

The chain uses TRBV6-1 and TRBJ2-1; 11 bases are shared with TRBD1. The CDR3 loop spans 15 amino acids. Germline CDR1 reads MNHNS; CDR2 reads SASEGT. The V segment lost 6 bases and the J segment 4 bases; nucleotides outside the gene matches: 5. In DNA, the CDR3 is TGTGCCAGCAGACGGGACAGGGGGTCATACAATGAGCAGTTCTTC. The encoded protein is CASRRDRGSYNEQFF.

The chain is built from TRBV9 and TRBJ1-2; unclear D gene. CDR3 length: 14 residues. The germline V and J ends were trimmed by 0 bases and 3 bases, with 9 bases remaining between them. Germline CDR1 SGDLS, CDR2 YYNGEE. The CDR3 DNA follows: TGTGCCAGCAGCGTAGGTCCCCTGTACTATGGCTACACCTTC. Its translation: CASSVGPLYYGYTF.

The genes are TRBV4-1 and TRBJ1-4; D is unresolved. The CDR3 is 17 amino acids. Germline assignment: CDR1 MGHRA and CDR2 YSYEKL. The V and J ends lost 6 bases and 0 bases respectively, with 17 bases between them. Here the CDR3 reads CASRRGRALTTNEKLFF. The CDR3 region has the DNA TGCGCCAGCAGGCGTGGTAGGGCGCTCACAACTAATGAAAAACTGTTTTTT.

The CDR3 here is CASSLPDSFSRGGYTF. DNA of the CDR3: TGTGCCAGCAGCTTGCCGGACAGTTTCTCCCGTGGCGGCTACACCTTC. This chain links TRBV7-2 with TRBJ1-2; weak D call: TRBD1 (6 bases). V was clipped by 3 bases and J by 8 bases, with 22 bases between them. CDR3 size: 16 residues. Germline V gene sequence: CDR1 SGHTA, CDR2 FQGNSA.